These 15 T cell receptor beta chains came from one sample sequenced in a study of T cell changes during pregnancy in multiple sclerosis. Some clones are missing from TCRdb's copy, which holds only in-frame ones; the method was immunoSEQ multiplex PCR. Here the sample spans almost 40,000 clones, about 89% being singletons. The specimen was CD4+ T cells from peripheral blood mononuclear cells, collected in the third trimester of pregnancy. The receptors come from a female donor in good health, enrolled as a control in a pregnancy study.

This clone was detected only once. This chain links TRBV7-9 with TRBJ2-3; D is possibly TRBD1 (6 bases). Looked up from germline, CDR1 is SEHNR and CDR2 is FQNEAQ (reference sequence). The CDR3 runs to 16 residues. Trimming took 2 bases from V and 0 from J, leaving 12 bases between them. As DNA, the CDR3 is TGTGCCAGCAGCTTAAGGGACACCCCTAGCACAGATACGCAGTATTTT. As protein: CASSLRDTPSTDTQYF.

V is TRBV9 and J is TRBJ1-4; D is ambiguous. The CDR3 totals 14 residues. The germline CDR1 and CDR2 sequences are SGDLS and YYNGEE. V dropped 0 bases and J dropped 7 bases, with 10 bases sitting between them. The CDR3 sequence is CASSVGGLGEKLFF. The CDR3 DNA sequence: TGTGCCAGCAGCGTAGGAGGGCTCGGTGAAAAACTGTTTTTT.

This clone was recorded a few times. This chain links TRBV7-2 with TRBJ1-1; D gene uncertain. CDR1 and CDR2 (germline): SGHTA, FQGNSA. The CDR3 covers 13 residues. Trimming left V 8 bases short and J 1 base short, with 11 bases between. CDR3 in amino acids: CASEREGNTEAFF. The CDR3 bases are TGTGCCAGCGAGAGGGAAGGGAACACTGAAGCTTTCTTT.

This chain's CDR3 is CASSSTGTSGYEQYF. The CDR3 DNA is TGCGCCAGCAGCTCCACCGGGACTAGCGGCTACGAGCAGTACTTC. This chain links TRBV5-1 with TRBJ2-7; 11 nucleotides align to TRBD2. Germline V CDR1 and CDR2: SGHRS, YFSETQ. This CDR3 contains 15 residues. J was trimmed by 3 bases and V by 3 bases; bases with no gene match: 5. Complete variable domain (other parts from reference TRBV5-1 and TRBJ2-7): KAGVTQTPRYLIKTRGQQVTLSCSPISGHRSVSWYQQTPGQGLQFLFEYFSETQRNKGNFPGRFSGRQFSNSRSEMNVSTLELGDSALYLCASSSTGTSGYEQYFGPGTRLTVT.

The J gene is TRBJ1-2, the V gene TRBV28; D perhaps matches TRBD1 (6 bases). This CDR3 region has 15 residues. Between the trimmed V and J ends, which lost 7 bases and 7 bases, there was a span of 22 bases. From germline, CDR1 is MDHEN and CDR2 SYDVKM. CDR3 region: CASNLGRRGISGYTF. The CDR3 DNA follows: TGTGCCAGCAATTTGGGAAGAAGGGGGATAAGTGGCTACACCTTC.

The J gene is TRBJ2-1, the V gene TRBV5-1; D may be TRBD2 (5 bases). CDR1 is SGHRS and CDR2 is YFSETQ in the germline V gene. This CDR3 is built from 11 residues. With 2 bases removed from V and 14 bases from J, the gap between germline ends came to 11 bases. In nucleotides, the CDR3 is TGCGCCAGCAGCTTCGAACTAGTAAAGTTCTTC. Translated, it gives CASSFELVKFF.

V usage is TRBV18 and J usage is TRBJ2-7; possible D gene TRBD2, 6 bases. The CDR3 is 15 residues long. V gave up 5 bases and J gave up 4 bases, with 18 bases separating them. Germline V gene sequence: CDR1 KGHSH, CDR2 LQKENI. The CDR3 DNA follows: TGTGCCAGCTCAGGGATTTTAGCGGTACCTTACGAGCAGTACTTC. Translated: CASSGILAVPYEQYF.

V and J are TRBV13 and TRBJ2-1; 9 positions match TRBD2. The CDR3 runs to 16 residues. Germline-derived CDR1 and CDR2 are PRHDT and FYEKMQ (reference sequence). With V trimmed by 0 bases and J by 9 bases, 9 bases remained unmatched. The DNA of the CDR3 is TGTGCCAGCAGCTTAGGTGCGGGAGGGGCGGTCAGTGAGCAGTTCTTC. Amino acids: CASSLGAGGAVSEQFF.

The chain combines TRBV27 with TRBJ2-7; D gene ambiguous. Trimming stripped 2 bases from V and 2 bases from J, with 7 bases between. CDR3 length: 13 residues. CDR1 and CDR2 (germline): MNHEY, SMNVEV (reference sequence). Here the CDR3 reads CASSLGRTYEQYF. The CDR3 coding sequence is TGTGCCAGCAGTTTAGGGCGTACCTACGAGCAGTACTTC.

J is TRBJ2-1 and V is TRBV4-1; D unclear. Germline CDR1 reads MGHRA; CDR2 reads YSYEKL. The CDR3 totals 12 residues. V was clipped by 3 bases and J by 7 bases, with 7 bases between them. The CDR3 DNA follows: TGCGCCAGCAGCCACCCTTTTAATGAGCAGTTCTTC. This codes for CASSHPFNEQFF.

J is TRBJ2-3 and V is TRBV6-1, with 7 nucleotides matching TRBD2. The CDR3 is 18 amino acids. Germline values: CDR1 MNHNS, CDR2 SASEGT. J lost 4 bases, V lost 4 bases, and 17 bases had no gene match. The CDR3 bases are TGTGCCAGCAGTGCCCCTCCCGCGGGGGTATGGAACGCAGATACGCAGTATTTT. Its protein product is CASSAPPAGVWNADTQYF.

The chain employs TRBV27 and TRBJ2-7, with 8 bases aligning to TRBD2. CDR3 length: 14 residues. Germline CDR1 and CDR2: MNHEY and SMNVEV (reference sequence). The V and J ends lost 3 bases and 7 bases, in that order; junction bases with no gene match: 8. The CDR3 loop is CASSLAAGAGEQYF. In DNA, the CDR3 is TGTGCCAGCAGTTTGGCAGCGGGAGCAGGAGAGCAGTACTTC.

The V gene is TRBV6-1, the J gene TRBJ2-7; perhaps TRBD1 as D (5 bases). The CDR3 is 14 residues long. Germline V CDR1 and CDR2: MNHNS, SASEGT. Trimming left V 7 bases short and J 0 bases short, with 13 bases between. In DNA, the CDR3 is TGTGCCAGCATACAGGCGTACTACTCCTACGAGCAGTACTTC. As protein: CASIQAYYSYEQYF.

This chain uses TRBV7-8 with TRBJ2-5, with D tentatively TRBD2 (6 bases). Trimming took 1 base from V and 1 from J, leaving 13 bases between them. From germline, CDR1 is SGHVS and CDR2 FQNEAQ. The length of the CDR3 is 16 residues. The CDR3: CASSLGASSVQETQYF. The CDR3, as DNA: TGTGCCAGCAGCTTAGGGGCTTCTAGCGTCCAAGAGACCCAGTACTTC.

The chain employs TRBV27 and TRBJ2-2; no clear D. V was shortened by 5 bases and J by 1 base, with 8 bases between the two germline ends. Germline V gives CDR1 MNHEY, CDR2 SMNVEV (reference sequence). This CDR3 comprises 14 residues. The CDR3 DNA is TGTGCCAGCAGTCTCGTCGTGAACACCGGGGAGCTGTTTTTT. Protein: CASSLVVNTGELFF.